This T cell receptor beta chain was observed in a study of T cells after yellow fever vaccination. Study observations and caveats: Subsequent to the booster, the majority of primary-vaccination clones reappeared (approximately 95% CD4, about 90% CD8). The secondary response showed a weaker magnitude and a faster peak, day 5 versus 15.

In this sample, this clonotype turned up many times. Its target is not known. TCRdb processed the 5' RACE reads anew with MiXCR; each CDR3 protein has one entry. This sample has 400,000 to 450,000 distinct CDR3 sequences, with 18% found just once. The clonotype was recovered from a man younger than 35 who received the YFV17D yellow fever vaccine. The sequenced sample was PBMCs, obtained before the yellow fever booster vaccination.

The CDR3 is CASSQEKNTEAFF. CDR3 sequence (DNA): TGTGCCAGCAGCCAAGAAAAGAACACTGAAGCTTTCTTT. The chain joins TRBV4-2 to TRBJ1-1, with D unresolved. Trimming took 0 bases from V and 1 from J, leaving 3 bases between them. Germline V lookup: CDR1 LGHNA, CDR2 YNFKEQ. The CDR3 has 13 amino acids.